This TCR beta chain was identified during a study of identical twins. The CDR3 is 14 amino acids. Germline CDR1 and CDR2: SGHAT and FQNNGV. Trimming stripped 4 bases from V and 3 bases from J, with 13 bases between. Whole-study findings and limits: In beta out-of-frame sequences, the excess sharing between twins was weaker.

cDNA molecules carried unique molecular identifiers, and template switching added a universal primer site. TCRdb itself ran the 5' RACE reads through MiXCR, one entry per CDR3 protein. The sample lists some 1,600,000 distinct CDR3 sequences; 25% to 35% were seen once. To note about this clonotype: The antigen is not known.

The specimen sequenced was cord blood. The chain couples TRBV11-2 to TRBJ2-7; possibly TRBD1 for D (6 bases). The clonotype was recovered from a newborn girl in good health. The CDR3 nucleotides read TGTGCCAGCAGCTCGACAGGCCCTCTCTACGAGCAGTACTTC. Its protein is CASSSTGPLYEQYF.